A single sample gave rise to the 12 T cell receptor beta chains below, sequenced in a study of cytotoxic CD8 clonotypes in ibrutinib-treated CLL. Produced via immunoSEQ multiplex PCR; TCRdb's table is partial and in-frame only. The sample holds under 40,000 clones; about 50% are singletons and the top ten take approximately 20%. This sample comprised PBMCs, obtained before ibrutinib treatment. These receptors came from a human donor with chronic lymphocytic leukemia.

The chain combines TRBV11-2 with TRBJ1-6; possibly TRBD1 for D (6 bases). V lost 3 bases to trimming and J lost 8 bases, with 8 bases between them. Germline CDR1 and CDR2: SGHAT and FQNNGV. This CDR3 has 13 amino acids. The CDR3 DNA reads as TGTGCCAGCAGCTTCAACAGGGATTCACCCCTCCACTTT. Amino acids: CASSFNRDSPLHF.

This clone was counted only a few times. The J gene is TRBJ1-1, the V gene TRBV10-1, with D possibly being TRBD1 (6 bases). V lost 6 bases and J lost 4, with 15 bases in between. Germline CDR1 WNHNN, CDR2 SYGVQD (reference sequence). This CDR3 is built from 14 residues. The CDR3 DNA follows: TGCGCCAGCAGCCACAGGGCTTGGAGCACTGAAGCTTTCTTT. It codes for CASSHRAWSTEAFF.

Comment on this clone: Other DNA sequences from this sample encode an identical CDR3 as well. CDR3 residues: CASRGGYYGYTF. The CDR3 DNA reads TGTGCCAGCAGAGGGGGGTACTATGGCTACACCTTC. The chain couples TRBV27 to TRBJ1-2; possible D gene TRBD1, 6 bases. The CDR3 length is 12 residues. V lost 6 bases and J 3 bases, leaving 8 bases between the germline ends. Germline V CDR1 and CDR2: MNHEY, SMNVEV (reference sequence).

This clone has just a few counts. The gene calls are TRBV18 and TRBJ1-6; D not certain. V was shortened by 2 bases and J by 6 bases, with 11 bases between the two germline ends. This CDR3 is built from 15 residues. From germline, CDR1 is KGHSH and CDR2 LQKENI. The CDR3 nucleotides are TGTGCCAGCTCACCAATTAGGGAAGTTAATTCACCCCTCCACTTT. This sequence encodes CASSPIREVNSPLHF.

The chain employs TRBV5-4 and TRBJ2-3; 7 bases agree with TRBD1. Unmatched junction bases numbered 5, after V lost 0 bases and J lost 4 bases. The CDR3 length is 15 residues. Germline assignment: CDR1 SGHNT and CDR2 YYREEE (reference sequence). The CDR3 protein is CASSLVRQGADTQYF. The DNA of the CDR3 is TGTGCCAGCAGCTTGGTTCGGCAGGGGGCAGATACGCAGTATTTT.

The chain joins TRBV19 to TRBJ2-3; D is uncertain. Between the trimmed V and J ends, which lost 1 base and 5 bases, there was a span of 7 bases. Germline CDR1 LNHDA, CDR2 SQIVND (reference sequence). The CDR3 extends over 13 amino acids. CDR3 nucleotides: TGTGCCAGTAGTATAGTGCACGGAGATACGCAGTATTTT. Its protein is CASSIVHGDTQYF.

This clone was seen a handful of times. The rearrangement uses TRBV27 and TRBJ2-6; D not resolved. Between the trimmed V and J ends, which lost 2 bases and 2 bases, there was a span of 7 bases. The CDR3 is made up of 15 amino acids. The V gene's germline CDR1 is MNHEY and CDR2 SMNVEV (reference sequence). This chain's CDR3 is CASSLPRAGANVLTF. The CDR3 nucleotides are TGTGCCAGCAGTTTACCTAGGGCTGGGGCCAACGTCCTGACTTTC.

This chain uses TRBV6-1 with TRBJ1-2, with 7 nucleotides matching TRBD1. Germline lookup yields CDR1 MNHNS and CDR2 SASEGT. V lost 3 bases and J lost 4; bases outside the gene matches: 8. The CDR3 is 15 residues long. The CDR3 region is CASSELAGGSYGYTF. DNA of the CDR3: TGTGCCAGCAGTGAGTTGGCAGGGGGTTCCTATGGCTACACCTTC.

The chain joins TRBV7-3 to TRBJ2-1, with TRBD2 identical over 8 bases. The V segment lost 2 bases and the J segment 2 bases; nucleotides outside the gene matches: 5. The CDR3 runs to 16 residues. CDR1 is SGHTA, CDR2 FQGTGA, per germline. The CDR3 sequence: CASSLGLAATYNEQFF. The CDR3 nucleotides are TGTGCCAGCAGCTTAGGACTAGCAGCTACCTACAATGAGCAGTTCTTC.

The sample holds a few counts of this clone. The chain combines TRBV7-2 with TRBJ1-1; D uncertain. The CDR3 covers 12 residues. Trimming stripped 1 base from V and 6 bases from J, with 6 bases between. Germline loops: CDR1 SGHTA, CDR2 FQGNSA. In DNA form, the CDR3 reads TGTGCCAGCAGCTTAGGGGGAGCTGAAGCTTTCTTT. The encoded protein is CASSLGGAEAFF.

The rearrangement links TRBV18 to TRBJ1-2; D gene uncertain. Germline V gene data show CDR1 as KGHSH and CDR2 as LQKENI. The CDR3 covers 12 residues. V was clipped by 2 bases and J by 3 bases, with 4 bases between them. CDR3 nucleotide sequence: TGTGCCAGCTCACCAACAGACTATGGCTACACCTTC. It translates to CASSPTDYGYTF.

J is TRBJ2-1 and V is TRBV28; TRBD1 might be the D (5 bases). The V gene's germline CDR1 is MDHEN and CDR2 SYDVKM. Trimming shortened V by 0 bases and J by 0 bases, and 9 bases separated the two germline ends. The CDR3 runs to 16 residues. This CDR3 is CASSLWQDNSYNEQFF. The CDR3 DNA reads as TGTGCCAGCAGTTTATGGCAGGACAACTCCTACAATGAGCAGTTCTTC.